The 28 T cell receptor beta chains given below trace back to one sample, sequenced in a study of post-analysis software for immune sequencing data. Study findings and constraints: In patients, TRBV5-6, TRBV5-1 and TRBV20-1 belonged to roughly five TRBV segments found more frequently than in controls.

No antigen has been assigned to these receptors. Sequencing libraries made from TCR beta cDNA carried unique molecular identifiers. TCRdb itself ran the PCR reads through MiXCR, one entry per CDR3 protein. This sample has about 180,000 distinct CDR3 sequences, with approximately 30% found just once. The specimen was blood. All receptors derive from a girl between 5 and 17 years old with multiple sclerosis.

The chain couples TRBV18 to TRBJ2-3; no clear D gene. Trimming took 4 bases from V and 6 from J, leaving 8 bases between them. This CDR3 is built from 12 residues. The V gene's germline CDR1 is KGHSH and CDR2 LQKENI. CDR3: CASSRSRDTQYF. The CDR3 bases are TGTGCCAGCTCACGTTCGAGGGATACGCAGTATTTT.

There are many counts of this clonotype. The chain employs TRBV29-1 and TRBJ2-7; 10 positions match TRBD1. The V segment lost 4 bases and the J segment 7 bases; nucleotides outside the gene matches: 7. The germline CDR1 and CDR2 sequences are SQVTM and ANQGSEA. The CDR3 loop spans 13 amino acids. The chain's CDR3 is CSVGRTGGTEQYF. Written as DNA, the CDR3 is TGCAGCGTTGGGAGGACAGGGGGAACGGAGCAGTACTTC.

This clonotype was recorded many times. Here the CDR3 DNA reads TGTGCCAGCAGTGAAGGACAGAGTTATAATTCACCCCTCCACTTT. Amino acids: CASSEGQSYNSPLHF. The genes are TRBV25-1 and TRBJ1-6; the D gene is possibly TRBD1 (6 bases). Germline values: CDR1 MGHDK, CDR2 SYGVNS. The V end was cut by 2 bases, the J end by 4 bases, with 9 bases between. The CDR3 covers 15 residues.

On this clonotype itself: A clone one base away is much larger, so this may be a read error. The genes are TRBV4-1 and TRBJ2-7, with TRBD2 identical over 12 bases. Looked up from germline, CDR1 is MGHRA and CDR2 is YSYEKL. The CDR3 totals 15 residues. Losses at the gene ends were 4 bases for V and 7 bases for J; bases not matched to a gene: 8. Here the CDR3 reads CASSRQLAGGDEQYF. The CDR3 DNA reads as TGCGCCAGCAGCCGACAACTAGCGGGAGGAGATGAGCAGTACTTC.

In its sample, this clonotype was seen a few times. The chain combines TRBV11-2 with TRBJ1-6, with no clear D. The germline gives CDR1 SGHAT, CDR2 FQNNGV. The CDR3 is 16 amino acids. Trimming left V 5 bases short and J 8 bases short, with 19 bases between. CDR3 nucleotides: TGTGCCAGCAGCCCCAATCTGGGAGGGAGGCATTCACCCCTCCACTTT. This gives the protein CASSPNLGGRHSPLHF.

This clonotype has at least ten counts. This chain uses TRBV4-1 with TRBJ2-7; D may be TRBD1 or TRBD2 (5 bases each). Germline V lookup: CDR1 MGHRA, CDR2 YSYEKL. The CDR3 extends over 16 amino acids. V dropped 3 bases and J dropped 3 bases, with 18 bases sitting between them. CDR3 sequence: CASSQVPSGGHYEQYF. In nucleotides, the CDR3 is TGCGCCAGCAGCCAGGTCCCGAGCGGAGGACACTACGAGCAGTACTTC.

This clonotype came up a few times. The genes are TRBV3-1 and TRBJ1-5; the D is unclear. V was cut by 1 base and J by 11 bases, with 15 bases left in between. The CDR3 spans 14 residues. In germline, CDR1 is LGHDT, CDR2 YNNKEL (reference sequence). CDR3 bases: TGTGCCAGCAGCCAAGTACCGGGCATGGTGGCCCAGCATTTT. Translated: CASSQVPGMVAQHF.

This clonotype has ten or more counts. This sequence joins TRBV7-2 and TRBJ2-3; weak D call: TRBD1 (6 bases). The CDR3 length is 15 residues. V was trimmed by 4 bases and J by 6 bases, leaving 17 bases between them. Looked up from germline, CDR1 is SGHTA and CDR2 is FQGNSA. The CDR3 bases are TGTGCCAGCAGCTGGGATGGACAGCCAGTGGATACGCAGTATTTT. Its translation: CASSWDGQPVDTQYF. Based on the CDR3 plus reference TRBV7-2 and TRBJ2-3, the full variable domain is GAGVSQSPSNKVTEKGKDVELRCDPISGHTALYWYRQSLGQGLEFLIYFQGNSAPDKSGLPSDRFSAERTGGSVSTLTIQRTQQEDSAVYLCASSWDGQPVDTQYFGPGTRLTVL.

Concerning this clonotype itself: Relative to the germline gene, one junction end is altered; a read error may explain this. V usage is TRBV20-1 and J usage is TRBJ2-3; D tentatively fits TRBD1 or TRBD2 (5 bases each). The CDR3 loop spans 13 amino acids. Per the germline V gene, CDR1 is DFQATT and CDR2 is SNEGSKA (reference sequence). Written as DNA, the CDR3 is TGCAGTGTTCTGAGGGGCCGGGTAGATAAGCAGTATTTT. As protein: CSVLRGRVDKQYF.

Remarks on this clonotype: This sequence may be a read error, since a much larger clone differs from it by one base. The chain uses TRBV7-9 and TRBJ1-2; the D gene is possibly TRBD1 (6 bases). CDR3 size: 14 residues. Trimming took off 7 bases at V and 4 bases at J, with 16 bases between the two ends. The V gene's germline CDR1 is SEHNR and CDR2 FQNEAQ (reference sequence). This chain's CDR3 is CASNWRDKPYGYTF. CDR3 DNA sequence: TGTGCCAGCAACTGGAGGGACAAACCCTATGGCTACACCTTC.

This clonotype was seen repeatedly, ten times or more. This chain uses TRBV12-3 or TRBV12-4 with TRBJ1-1, with D unclear. The CDR3 extends over 13 amino acids. Trimming removed 5 bases at V and 6 bases at J, with 13 bases between. As DNA, the CDR3 is TGTGCCAGCAGTCTTCGGCAGACCCCTGAAGCTTTCTTT. This translates into CASSLRQTPEAFF.

In its sample, this clonotype was seen many times. The chain carries TRBV11-1 and TRBJ2-1, with D perhaps TRBD2 (5 bases). In germline, CDR1 is SGHAT, CDR2 FQDESV (reference sequence). The CDR3 has 13 amino acids. The V end lost 4 bases, the J end lost 8 bases, and 12 bases lay between the germline ends. The CDR3 reads CASSSSEGYEQFF. The CDR3 DNA sequence: TGTGCCAGCAGCTCCTCAGAGGGTTATGAGCAGTTCTTC.

This clonotype showed up just a few times. This may be a read error: a much more frequent sequence differs by one nucleotide. V and J are TRBV9 and TRBJ2-7; D is uncertain. The germline V gene has CDR1 SGDLS and CDR2 YYNGEE. V was shortened by 3 bases and J by 12 bases, with 13 bases between the two germline ends. CDR3 length: 11 amino acids. The CDR3 here is CASSDWLGLYF. As DNA, the CDR3 is TGTGCCAGCAGCGACTGGCTTGGGCTGTACTTC. Variable domain in full (rest from reference TRBV9 and TRBJ2-7): DSGVTQTPKHLITATGQRVTLRCSPRSGDLSVYWYQQSLDQGLQFLIQYYNGEERAKGNILERFSAQQFPDLHSELNLSSLELGDSALYFCASSDWLGLYFGPGTRLTVT.

The sample holds many counts of this clonotype. This rearrangement joins TRBV20-1 to TRBJ2-1; the match to TRBD2 covers 11 bases. Germline CDR1 DFQATT, CDR2 SNEGSKA (reference sequence). The CDR3 has 16 amino acids. After removal of 5 bases from V and 10 bases from J, the junction contained 16 bases not matched to a gene. The CDR3 DNA reads TGCAGTGCTTTATCTACTAGCGGGAGCCCGGGGGGGGAGCAGTTCTTC. Translation gives CSALSTSGSPGGEQFF.

The table lists this clonotype with a few counts. This chain uses TRBV20-1 with TRBJ2-1; D remains ambiguous. Trimming left V 1 base short and J 0 bases short, with 7 bases between. This CDR3 has 14 amino acids. Germline CDR1 reads DFQATT; CDR2 reads SNEGSKA (reference sequence). CDR3 in amino acids: CSARGQASYNEQFF. CDR3 bases: TGCAGTGCTAGAGGCCAGGCCTCCTACAATGAGCAGTTCTTC.

The V call is TRBV4-1, the J call TRBJ1-1; D gene unclear. CDR3 length: 14 residues. Trimming shortened V by 4 bases and J by 1 base, and 10 bases separated the two germline ends. Looked up from germline, CDR1 is MGHRA and CDR2 is YSYEKL. The CDR3 region is CASSPKWGNTEAFF. CDR3 nucleotides: TGCGCCAGCAGCCCCAAATGGGGGAACACTGAAGCTTTCTTT.

This clonotype was found a few times. The chain uses TRBV29-1 and TRBJ1-1, with D possibly TRBD1 on 5 matching bases. The CDR3 spans 12 residues. The V gene lost 7 bases and the J gene lost 1 base, with 10 bases spanning the gap. The germline CDR1 and CDR2 sequences are SQVTM and ANQGSEA. For the CDR3, the DNA is TGCAGCGCCAGAGACAGGAACACTGAAGCTTTCTTT. The encoded protein is CSARDRNTEAFF. Full variable domain (outside the CDR3, taken from reference TRBV29-1 and TRBJ1-1): SAVISQKPSRDICQRGTSLTIQCQVDSQVTMMFWYRQQPGQSLTLIATANQGSEATYESGFVIDKFPISRPNLTFSTLTVSNMSPEDSSIYLCSARDRNTEAFFGQGTRLTVV.

This clonotype came up many times. This chain joins TRBV5-1 and TRBJ1-2, with 8 nucleotides matching TRBD1. The V gene end was trimmed by 3 bases and the J gene end by 6 bases; junction bases not matched to a gene: 1. This CDR3 is 12 amino acids long. Germline V gives CDR1 SGHRS, CDR2 YFSETQ. Here the CDR3 reads CASSSTGDGYTF. The CDR3 nucleotides read TGCGCCAGCAGCTCGACAGGGGATGGCTACACCTTC.

This clonotype was counted many times. The chain is built from TRBV11-2 and TRBJ2-7; the D gene is possibly TRBD1 (6 bases). This CDR3 is built from 14 residues. The V end was cut by 1 base, the J end by 2 bases, with 9 bases between. The V gene's germline CDR1 is SGHAT and CDR2 FQNNGV. The CDR3 region has the DNA TGTGCCAGCAGCTTAGGGACAGAGACCTACGAGCAGTACTTC. This gives the protein CASSLGTETYEQYF.

This clonotype was seen ten or more times. The chain uses TRBV7-9 and TRBJ2-6; D possibly corresponds to TRBD2 (6 bases). The CDR3 spans 15 residues. Germline V CDR1 and CDR2: SEHNR, FQNEAQ (reference sequence). V lost 3 bases to trimming and J lost 4 bases, with 10 bases between them. CDR3 sequence (DNA): TGTGCCAGCAGCTTTTGGGGGGAAGGGGCCAACGTCCTGACTTTC. Translation gives CASSFWGEGANVLTF.

This clonotype was picked up a small number of times. The chain couples TRBV29-1 to TRBJ2-1, with 9 bases fitting TRBD1. This CDR3 is built from 14 residues. With V trimmed by 4 bases and J by 6 bases, 7 bases remained unmatched. Germline V gene lookup returns CDR1 SQVTM and CDR2 ANQGSEA. DNA of the CDR3: TGCAGCGTTGCCCGGGGACAGGGAAGCAATGAGCAGTTCTTC. Its translation is CSVARGQGSNEQFF.

A few counts support this clonotype. V and J are TRBV7-2 and TRBJ2-1; D might be TRBD2 (5 bases). In germline, CDR1 is SGHTA, CDR2 FQGNSA. V was cut by 5 bases and J by 5 bases, with 13 bases left in between. The CDR3 has 14 residues. The DNA of the CDR3 is TGTGCCAGCAGCCCGCGAGAGGGAAACAATGAGCAGTTCTTC. This gives the protein CASSPREGNNEQFF.

The chain uses TRBV5-6 and TRBJ2-5, with D possibly being TRBD1 or TRBD2 (5 bases each). V lost 0 bases to trimming and J lost 11 bases, with 11 bases between them. The CDR3 is 12 amino acids. Germline V gene data show CDR1 as SGHDT and CDR2 as YYEEEE. CDR3 sequence: CASSLGGSEQYF. The CDR3 DNA is TGTGCCAGCAGCTTGGGGGGGTCTGAGCAGTACTTC. The full variable domain, with the rest looked up from reference TRBV5-6 and TRBJ2-5, is DAGVTQSPTHLIKTRGQQVTLRCSPKSGHDTVSWYQQALGQGPQFIFQYYEEEERQRGNFPDRFSGHQFPNYSSELNVNALLLGDSALYLCASSLGGSEQYFGPGTRLLVL.

A remark on this clonotype: It may be a read error: a sequence one base away is much more abundant. The J gene is TRBJ2-7, the V gene TRBV12-3 or TRBV12-4, with D tentatively TRBD2 (6 bases). The CDR3 is 15 residues long. V was shortened by 5 bases and J by 7 bases, with 21 bases between the two germline ends. CDR3 coding DNA: TGTGCCAGCAGTGCAGGGACTCAACCTTACAATGAGCAGTACTTC. As protein: CASSAGTQPYNEQYF.

As for this clonotype: A much larger clone lies one base from this, so it may be a read error. V and J are TRBV20-1 and TRBJ2-5; TRBD2 matches at 7 bases. CDR1 is DFQATT, CDR2 SNEGSKA, per germline (reference sequence). The V gene end was trimmed by 1 base and the J gene end by 11 bases; junction bases not matched to a gene: 16. The CDR3 sequence is 15 residues long. The DNA for the CDR3 is TGCAGTGCTAGAGGGGCCAGCGGGGTCTACAATGAGCAGTACTTC. Its translation is CSARGASGVYNEQYF.

Comment on this clonotype: Possible read error: a much larger clone is one base away. V and J are TRBV4-2 and TRBJ2-5, with TRBD2 identical over 10 bases. The CDR3 has 17 residues. Germline-derived CDR1 and CDR2 are LGHNA and YNFKEQ. The V segment lost 1 base and the J segment 11 bases; nucleotides outside the gene matches: 16. The CDR3 bases are TGTGCCAGCAGCCAAGGGTCTAGCGGGAGCGGATGGAATGAGCAGTACTTC. This sequence encodes CASSQGSSGSGWNEQYF.

Note on this clonotype: A much larger clonotype is one base distant, so this may be a read error. This sequence joins TRBV5-1 and TRBJ2-5; no clear D gene. The J call may be wrong; the DNA end is better matched by TRBJ2-7. CDR1 and CDR2 (germline): SGHRS, YFSETQ. This CDR3 spans 12 amino acids. The CDR3 sequence is CASSSSTCEQYF. DNA of the CDR3: TGCGCCAGCAGCTCCTCGACGTGCGAGCAGTACTTC.

A word on this clonotype: A read error may be the cause here, since a much bigger clone is one base away. The V and J genes are TRBV3-1 and TRBJ2-1; possible D gene TRBD1, 6 bases. CDR3 length: 16 residues. Trimming stripped 4 bases from V and 0 bases from J, with 13 bases between. Germline V gene sequence: CDR1 LGHDT, CDR2 YNNKEL (reference sequence). The CDR3 bases are TGTGCCAGCAGCCCAGGGGCCCCGAGCTCCTACAATGAGCAGTTCTTC. This sequence encodes CASSPGAPSSYNEQFF.